This T cell receptor beta chain was sequenced in a study of beta chain features in type 1 diabetes. Study results and caveats: Among type 1 diabetes patients, VDJ junctions had fewer insertions and more deletions. Shorter TCRB CDR3s, moderately but significantly so, marked every one of the four CD4+ subsets in Type 1 diabetes patients.

Germline V gene sequence: CDR1 SGDLS, CDR2 YYNGEE. The CDR3 consists of 15 residues. The V end lost 3 bases, the J end lost 5 bases, and 17 bases lay between the germline ends. With regard to this clone: Antigen: not known.

Purities over 98% were achieved in all sorted populations. The isolated RNA, all of it, was reverse transcribed, so expressed TCRB transcripts were what got sequenced. Only in-frame clones appear in the TCRdb table, and some are missing; sequencing was by immunoSEQ multiplex PCR. Of about 390,000 clones listed, around 10% are singletons. The receptor was derived from a man younger than 40 with type 1 diabetes. The chain uses TRBV9 and TRBJ2-5; TRBD1 might be the D (5 bases). Material: central memory CD4+ T cells from blood. CDR3 region: CASSDHSQGLETQYF. The CDR3, as DNA: TGTGCCAGCAGCGATCATTCCCAGGGTTTGGAGACCCAGTACTTC.